This T cell receptor (beta chain) was retrieved from a study of technical replicates of blood from a handful of donors. Repertoires were generated with immunoSEQ multiplex PCR, while TCRdb's copy carries only in-frame clones and drops some. The sample lists roughly 81,000 clones, approximately 86% occurring once. Germline-derived CDR1 and CDR2 are SQVTM and ANQGSEA. CDR3 size: 13 residues. V gave up 7 bases and J gave up 4 bases; unmatched junction bases: 5. The rearrangement joins TRBV29-1 to TRBJ1-1, with 11 bases matching TRBD1. The sample consisted of PBMCs. The sequence came from a human donor in good health. Some clones in this sample may be carry-over from other donors' samples. For the CDR3, the DNA is TGCAGCGCCGGACAGGGGGCCGTCACTGAAGCTTTCTTT. Translating gives CSAGQGAVTEAFF.